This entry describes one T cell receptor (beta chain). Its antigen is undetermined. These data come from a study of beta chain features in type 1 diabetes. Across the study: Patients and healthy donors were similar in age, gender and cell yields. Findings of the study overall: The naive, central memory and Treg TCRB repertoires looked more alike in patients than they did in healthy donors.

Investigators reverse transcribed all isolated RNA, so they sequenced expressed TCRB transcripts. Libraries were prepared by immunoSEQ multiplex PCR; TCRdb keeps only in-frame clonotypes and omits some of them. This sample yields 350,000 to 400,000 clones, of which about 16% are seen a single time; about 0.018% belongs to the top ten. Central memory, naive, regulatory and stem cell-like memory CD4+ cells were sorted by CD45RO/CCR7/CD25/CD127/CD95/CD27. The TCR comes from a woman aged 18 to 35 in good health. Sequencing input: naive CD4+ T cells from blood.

In nucleotides, the CDR3 is TGTGCCAGCTCACCACCGGGACATTCCACCGGGGAGCTGTTTTTT. Its translation: CASSPPGHSTGELFF. The chain recombines TRBV18 with TRBJ2-2; weak D call: TRBD1 (6 bases). The CDR3 extends over 15 amino acids. CDR1 KGHSH and CDR2 LQKENI come from the germline V gene. V was shortened by 0 bases and J by 4 bases, with 9 bases between the two germline ends.